This passage covers 29 T cell receptor beta chains from one sample sequenced in a study of T cell repertoires in cytomegalovirus infection. Each CDR3 protein is one row after TCRdb ran MiXCR on the reads. Among 250,000 or so distinct CDR3 sequences listed, approximately 17% were seen once. Sequencing was carried out using CD8+ T cells from PBMCs. The receptor set was obtained from a human donor in good health (CMV status not recorded). Some clones in this sample may be carry-over from other donors' samples.

This clonotype came up many times. V is TRBV4-2 and J is TRBJ2-1, with 9 nucleotides matching TRBD2. The CDR3 totals 16 residues. Germline lookup yields CDR1 LGHNA and CDR2 YNFKEQ. V lost 0 bases, J lost 9 bases, and 9 bases stayed unmatched. DNA for the CDR3: TGTGCCAGCAGCCAAGAAATGGGCGGGGGGGCAGGTGAGCAGTTCTTC. Protein sequence: CASSQEMGGGAGEQFF.

In this sample, this clonotype turned up many times. The V and J genes are TRBV6-1 and TRBJ2-4; D is unclear. V was shortened by 6 bases and J by 0 bases, with 12 bases between the two germline ends. Germline loops: CDR1 MNHNS, CDR2 SASEGT. The CDR3 totals 15 residues. CDR3 DNA sequence: TGTGCCAGCAGGACCGGGCACTTAGCCAAAAACATTCAGTACTTC. Translation: CASRTGHLAKNIQYF.

Many counts were recorded for this clonotype. The genes are TRBV7-2 and TRBJ1-1; the D is unclear. The CDR3 is 15 residues long. Germline V gene data show CDR1 as SGHTA and CDR2 as FQGNSA. The ends were cut back, 5 bases at V and 0 bases at J, with 13 bases in the middle. CDR3 sequence (DNA): TGTGCCAGCAGCCCCCATGGTGGGCTGAACACTGAAGCTTTCTTT. Protein: CASSPHGGLNTEAFF. Using reference TRBV7-2 and TRBJ1-1 for the parts outside the CDR3, the full variable domain is GAGVSQSPSNKVTEKGKDVELRCDPISGHTALYWYRQSLGQGLEFLIYFQGNSAPDKSGLPSDRFSAERTGGSVSTLTIQRTQQEDSAVYLCASSPHGGLNTEAFFGQGTRLTVV.

This clonotype was seen ten or more times. The rearrangement links TRBV7-9 to TRBJ2-1, with 7 bases matching TRBD1. With V trimmed by 5 bases and J by 8 bases, 9 bases remained unmatched. This CDR3 comprises 14 residues. Germline values: CDR1 SEHNR, CDR2 FQNEAQ (reference sequence). The CDR3 DNA sequence: TGTGCCAGCAGCCCACAGGACAGGTTGGATGAGCAGTTCTTC. This encodes CASSPQDRLDEQFF.

CDR3 residues: CASSSARGSPYEQYF. Here the CDR3 DNA reads TGTGCCAGCAGTTCTGCGCGGGGGTCCCCCTACGAGCAGTACTTC. The chain couples TRBV2 to TRBJ2-7, with TRBD2 matching over 7 bases. V trimming: 5 bases; J trimming: 2 bases; junction bases outside the gene matches: 9. The CDR3 sequence is 15 residues long. The germline CDR1 and CDR2 sequences are SNHLY and FYNNEI. The whole variable domain, remainder taken from reference TRBV2 and TRBJ2-7, is EPEVTQTPSHQVTQMGQEVILRCVPISNHLYFYWYRQILGQKVEFLVSFYNNEISEKSEIFDDQFSVERPDGSNFTLKIRSTKLEDSAMYFCASSSARGSPYEQYFGPGTRLTVT.

This clonotype was found a few times. V and J are TRBV7-3 and TRBJ2-2, with TRBD1 as a possible D gene (5 bases). Germline V lookup: CDR1 SGHTA, CDR2 FQGTGA. The CDR3 spans 15 residues. Between the trimmed V and J ends, which lost 5 bases and 5 bases, there was a span of 15 bases. For the CDR3, the DNA is TGTGCCAGCAGCGCTCCGGTAGCAGGGACCGGGGAGCTGTTTTTT. Protein sequence: CASSAPVAGTGELFF. Full variable domain (rest looked up from reference TRBV7-3 and TRBJ2-2): GAGVSQTPSNKVTEKGKYVELRCDPISGHTALYWYRQSLGQGPEFLIYFQGTGAADDSGLPNDRFFAVRPEGSVSTLKIQRTERGDSAVYLCASSAPVAGTGELFFGEGSRLTVL.

This clonotype has a count of ten or more. V is TRBV28 and J is TRBJ2-7; D may correspond to TRBD1 or TRBD2 (5 bases each). The CDR3 covers 13 residues. Trimming cost V 6 bases and J 2 bases, with 11 bases left between them. Germline V gene sequence: CDR1 MDHEN, CDR2 SYDVKM. The CDR3 protein is CASRGTEAYEQYF. CDR3 in DNA: TGTGCCAGCAGAGGGACCGAAGCCTACGAGCAGTACTTC.

This clonotype was recorded at least ten times. The chain joins TRBV7-8 to TRBJ2-7; possible D gene TRBD2, 6 bases. The V gene lost 1 base and the J gene lost 2 bases, with 9 bases spanning the gap. Germline V gene data show CDR1 as SGHVS and CDR2 as FQNEAQ. The CDR3 loop spans 14 amino acids. CDR3 in DNA: TGTGCCAGCAGCTTAGAATGGGGGGCCTACGAGCAGTACTTC. This translates into CASSLEWGAYEQYF.

The rearrangement joins TRBV12-5 to TRBJ1-1; TRBD1 matches 8 bases. The junction had 16 bases not matched to a gene; V was cut back by 0 bases and J by 10 bases. The germline gives CDR1 LGHNT, CDR2 FRNRAP. This CDR3 region has 17 residues. CDR3 sequence: CASGLVITGGYSNAAFF. DNA of the CDR3: TGTGCTAGTGGTTTGGTAATCACAGGGGGGTATTCCAATGCAGCTTTCTTT. Together with reference TRBV12-5 and TRBJ1-1, the CDR3 gives the full variable domain: DARVTQTPRHKVTEMGQEVTMRCQPILGHNTVFWYRQTMMQGLELLAYFRNRAPLDDSGMPKDRFSAEMPDATLATLKIQPSEPRDSAVYFCASGLVITGGYSNAAFFGQGTRLTVV.

Only a few counts were recorded for this clonotype. V and J are TRBV6-5 and TRBJ1-4, with D perhaps matching TRBD1 (6 bases). The CDR3 length is 14 residues. V lost 4 bases to trimming and J lost 6 bases, with 12 bases between them. From germline, CDR1 is MNHEY and CDR2 SVGAGI. This CDR3 is CASSSRDIDEKLFF. DNA for the CDR3: TGTGCCAGCAGTTCAAGGGACATAGATGAAAAACTGTTTTTT.

The sample holds many counts of this clonotype. The chain combines TRBV4-3 with TRBJ2-1, with TRBD2 identical over 9 bases. Germline loops: CDR1 LGHNA, CDR2 YSLEER. The CDR3 consists of 16 residues. The ends lost 4 bases at V and 8 bases at J; junction bases unmatched: 12. CDR3 nucleotide sequence: TGCGCCAGCAGCCCCTCTGGACTAGCGAGATCCGATGAGCAGTTCTTC. Its translation is CASSPSGLARSDEQFF.

This clonotype was seen more than once but under ten times. The chain employs TRBV2 and TRBJ1-1, with unresolved D. CDR3 length: 14 residues. The V end lost 3 bases, the J end lost 1 base, and 9 bases lay between the germline ends. CDR1 is SNHLY and CDR2 is FYNNEI in the germline V gene. The CDR3 sequence: CASSDTWGNTEAFF. DNA of the CDR3: TGTGCCAGCAGTGATACCTGGGGGAACACTGAAGCTTTCTTT.

This clonotype was seen only a few times. The chain uses TRBV6-2 or TRBV6-3 and TRBJ1-4; 8 bases are a match to TRBD1. The germline V gene has CDR1 MNHEY and CDR2 SVGEGT. V shed 11 bases and J 7 bases; nucleotides not matched to a gene: 9. The CDR3 sequence is 13 residues long. The CDR3 reads CAAGGRGREKLFF. Here the CDR3 DNA reads TGTGCCGCTGGGGGCAGGGGGCGTGAAAAACTGTTTTTT.

A few counts support this clonotype. The chain links TRBV19 to TRBJ1-1; TRBD1 matches 10 bases. The CDR3 consists of 14 residues. Trimming cost V 7 bases and J 4 bases; bases outside gene matches: 6. Germline values: CDR1 LNHDA, CDR2 SQIVND (reference sequence). The CDR3 here is CASTPTGGFTEAFF. CDR3 DNA: TGTGCCAGTACCCCGACAGGGGGCTTCACTGAAGCTTTCTTT. Complete variable domain (other parts from reference TRBV19 and TRBJ1-1): DGGITQSPKYLFRKEGQNVTLSCEQNLNHDAMYWYRQDPGQGLRLIYYSQIVNDFQKGDIAEGYSVSREKKESFPLTVTSAQKNPTAFYLCASTPTGGFTEAFFGQGTRLTVV.

V usage is TRBV2 and J usage is TRBJ1-4, with unresolved D. V shed 5 bases and J shed 0 bases, with 10 bases lying between them. Germline assignment: CDR1 SNHLY and CDR2 FYNNEI. The CDR3 extends over 15 amino acids. In nucleotides, the CDR3 is TGTGCCAGCAGTCCCGGGGAGGCAACTAATGAAAAACTGTTTTTT. It yields the protein CASSPGEATNEKLFF.

This clonotype was observed a few times. The conserved phenylalanine or tryptophan normally closing the CDR3 is absent here, so this likely arose from a read error. The limits of the CDR3 on the DNA are not certain, so only TCRdb's listed CDR3 is given. The chain couples TRBV6-6 to TRBJ2-7; no check of the table's D call, TRBD2, against the DNA was made. Germline V lookup: CDR1 MNHNY, CDR2 SVGAGI (reference sequence). The CDR3 spans 13 amino acids, including both terminal residues. The CDR3 region is CASSPGEGLLLRR.

The CDR3 sequence is CASSVAGAGGVGEQYF. The DNA of the CDR3 is TGTGCCAGCAGCGTAGCCGGAGCAGGAGGTGTTGGGGAGCAGTACTTC. This chain links TRBV9 with TRBJ2-7, with D perhaps TRBD2 (5 bases). V was trimmed by 0 bases and J by 7 bases, leaving 20 bases between them. CDR1 is SGDLS and CDR2 is YYNGEE in the germline V gene. The CDR3 length is 16 residues. The entire variable domain, with the rest obtained from reference TRBV9 and TRBJ2-7, is as follows: DSGVTQTPKHLITATGQRVTLRCSPRSGDLSVYWYQQSLDQGLQFLIQYYNGEERAKGNILERFSAQQFPDLHSELNLSSLELGDSALYFCASSVAGAGGVGEQYFGPGTRLTVT.

The chain uses TRBV28 and TRBJ1-2, with D tentatively TRBD1 (6 bases). Per germline, CDR1 MDHEN and CDR2 SYDVKM. V was cut by 4 bases and J by 0 bases, with 21 bases left in between. CDR3 size: 18 residues. The CDR3 region has the DNA TGTGCCAGCAGTTCCGCGGGGCGCGGGGGGCCGGCTAACTATGGCTACACCTTC. Protein product: CASSSAGRGGPANYGYTF.

Ten or more counts support this clonotype. The chain has TRBV5-1 and TRBJ1-2; TRBD1 is a possible D gene (5 bases). Germline values: CDR1 SGHRS, CDR2 YFSETQ. V was shortened by 0 bases and J by 5 bases, with 8 bases between the two germline ends. CDR3 size: 13 residues. Here the CDR3 DNA reads TGCGCCAGCAGCTTGGAAGGGGAGTATGGCTACACCTTC. Its translation: CASSLEGEYGYTF.

This clonotype was counted between two and nine times. V gene TRBV20-1 combines with J gene TRBJ2-7; the D gene could be TRBD1 or TRBD2 (5 bases each). This CDR3 comprises 14 residues. In germline, CDR1 is DFQATT, CDR2 SNEGSKA (reference sequence). Trimming removed 5 bases at V and 4 bases at J, with 18 bases between. The CDR3: CSAGTKAKKYEQYF. The CDR3 DNA is TGCAGTGCTGGGACGAAGGCGAAAAAATACGAGCAGTACTTC.

The CDR3 region is CASSTSTGVEQYF. The CDR3 DNA follows: TGTGCCAGCAGCACATCCACAGGGGTCGAGCAGTACTTC. This chain uses TRBV9 with TRBJ2-7; 7 bases align to TRBD1. With V trimmed by 4 bases and J by 6 bases, 7 bases remained unmatched. From germline, CDR1 is SGDLS and CDR2 YYNGEE. This CDR3 comprises 13 residues.

The V gene is TRBV7-3, the J gene TRBJ1-6; D is unresolved. V was shortened by 5 bases and J by 5 bases, with 7 bases between the two germline ends. CDR1 and CDR2 from the germline V gene are SGHTA and FQGTGA. The CDR3 is made up of 13 amino acids. The DNA for the CDR3 is TGTGCCAGCAGCCTTTATGATAATTCACCCCTCCACTTT. Its translation is CASSLYDNSPLHF. Together with reference TRBV7-3 and TRBJ1-6, the CDR3 gives the full variable domain: GAGVSQTPSNKVTEKGKYVELRCDPISGHTALYWYRQSLGQGPEFLIYFQGTGAADDSGLPNDRFFAVRPEGSVSTLKIQRTERGDSAVYLCASSLYDNSPLHFGNGTRLTVT.

This clonotype has only a few counts. The CDR3 sequence: CSVEEEGYEQYF. The DNA of the CDR3 is TGCAGCGTTGAAGAGGAGGGCTACGAGCAGTACTTC. This chain connects TRBV29-1 to TRBJ2-7; perhaps TRBD2 as D (6 bases). The CDR3 totals 12 residues. The V end was cut by 0 bases, the J end by 3 bases, with 6 bases between. Germline V lookup: CDR1 SQVTM, CDR2 ANQGSEA.

In its sample, this clonotype was seen a few times. This chain links TRBV4-3 with TRBJ1-1, with 9 bases aligning to TRBD1. V dropped 1 base and J dropped 1; count of bases not matched to a gene: 1. The CDR3 runs 15 residues. Germline CDR1 and CDR2: LGHNA and YSLEER. The CDR3 spells CASSQGTGENTEAFF. The CDR3 bases are TGCGCCAGCAGCCAAGGGACAGGGGAGAACACTGAAGCTTTCTTT.

This clonotype was seen ten or more times. The genes are TRBV19 and TRBJ2-1; D tentatively fits TRBD1 or TRBD2 (5 bases each). This CDR3 spans 14 amino acids. Germline V CDR1 and CDR2: LNHDA, SQIVND (reference sequence). Trimming took 7 bases from V and 7 from J, leaving 17 bases between them. The CDR3 sequence is CASTSRGFANEQFF. The CDR3 nucleotides read TGTGCCAGTACCTCGAGGGGTTTTGCGAATGAGCAGTTCTTC.

V usage is TRBV29-1 and J usage is TRBJ2-6, with TRBD1 matching over 7 bases. This CDR3 is built from 16 residues. J gave up 4 bases and V 1 base, and 7 bases lay outside the gene matches. Germline values: CDR1 SQVTM, CDR2 ANQGSEA. The CDR3 bases are TGCAGCGTTGAAGTCCCGGGACAGAACGGGGCCAACGTCCTGACTTTC. Encoded protein: CSVEVPGQNGANVLTF.

The chain combines TRBV4-1 with TRBJ1-6; D not certain. The CDR3 totals 15 residues. From germline, CDR1 is MGHRA and CDR2 YSYEKL. V gave up 0 bases and J gave up 8 bases, with 11 bases separating them. The CDR3 region has the DNA TGCGCCAGCAGCCAAGAACGAGAGGGTTATTCACCCCTCCACTTT. Translating gives CASSQEREGYSPLHF.

This clonotype occurred many times. Here the CDR3 DNA reads TGTGCCAGCAGCGGAGACTCCCGAGCGGTAAACACTGAAGCTTTCTTT. Protein: CASSGDSRAVNTEAFF. The rearrangement links TRBV9 to TRBJ1-1; D uncertain. The ends were cut back, 3 bases at V and 2 bases at J, with 17 bases in the middle. Per the germline V gene, CDR1 is SGDLS and CDR2 is YYNGEE. CDR3 length equals 16 residues.

This clonotype was picked up many times. This chain connects TRBV7-2 to TRBJ1-2; D may be TRBD1 (5 bases). Trimming pared 5 bases from V and 3 bases from J, leaving 13 bases between. Germline V gives CDR1 SGHTA, CDR2 FQGNSA. The CDR3 is made up of 14 amino acids. DNA for the CDR3: TGTGCCAGCAGCCCAGCGGGGGGGGACTATGGCTACACCTTC. This gives the protein CASSPAGGDYGYTF.